Sequencing of this T cell receptor beta chain was carried out in a study of T cell changes during pregnancy in multiple sclerosis. V lost 6 bases to trimming and J lost 1 base; unmatched junction nucleotides: 0. Looked up from germline, CDR1 is MNHNY and CDR2 is SVGAGI (reference sequence). The CDR3 has 13 amino acids. TCRdb keeps only in-frame clones here, not all; method: immunoSEQ multiplex PCR. This table has 66,000 or so clones, roughly 91% appearing once. The sequenced sample was CD8+ T cells from peripheral blood mononuclear cells, obtained before pregnancy. The receptor was derived from a female donor with multiple sclerosis, enrolled in a pregnancy study. The gene calls are TRBV6-6 and TRBJ2-5; 9 positions match TRBD1. The CDR3 reads CASRTGGQETQYF. The CDR3 coding sequence is TGTGCCAGCAGGACAGGGGGCCAAGAGACCCAGTACTTC.